These 5 T cell receptor beta chains were all obtained from the same sample, sequenced in a study of cytomegalovirus exposure and HLA in healthy donors. PCR amplification relied on 60 Vbeta primers (plus 13 Jbeta primers). Method: immunoSEQ multiplex PCR; TCRdb's copy keeps in-frame clones and lacks some. The sample shows roughly 110,000 clones, about 75% of them seen only once. The sequenced sample was PBMCs. The source is a middle-aged man in good health and CMV-seronegative.

In this sample, this clone turned up once. The CDR3 loop reads CASSELPTGALTF. DNA of the CDR3: TGTGCCAGTAGCGAACTTCCGACAGGGGCCCTCACCTTC. V usage is TRBV19 and J usage is TRBJ1-2; 8 bases agree with TRBD1. Trimming took 6 bases from V and 13 from J; bases not matched to a gene: 13. This CDR3 has 13 amino acids. Germline V gene sequence: CDR1 LNHDA, CDR2 SQIVND (reference sequence).

This clone has a handful of counts. This chain uses TRBV7-2 with TRBJ2-1; TRBD2 matches 8 bases. Trimming cost V 1 base and J 7 bases; bases outside gene matches: 6. This CDR3 is built from 15 residues. Germline CDR1 reads SGHTA; CDR2 reads FQGNSA. For the CDR3, the DNA is TGTGCCAGCAGCTTAGACGGGACTAGAACTAATGAGCAGTTCTTC. Amino acids: CASSLDGTRTNEQFF.

This clone has only a few counts. The genes are TRBV6-6 and TRBJ2-7, with 8 bases lining up with TRBD1. The CDR3 length is 14 residues. The germline gives CDR1 MNHNY, CDR2 SVGAGI (reference sequence). V trimming: 6 bases; J trimming: 5 bases; junction bases outside the gene matches: 9. The CDR3 DNA is TGTGCCAGCAGACACCGGGACAGGTTTGACGAGCAGTACTTC. This sequence encodes CASRHRDRFDEQYF.

The chain is built from TRBV11-2 and TRBJ1-1; 9 bases are shared with TRBD1. Per germline, CDR1 SGHAT and CDR2 FQNNGV. The CDR3 loop spans 15 amino acids. J lost 5 bases, V lost 5 bases, and 9 bases had no gene match. The CDR3 sequence is CASSPETGGRTEAFF. The CDR3 region has the DNA TGTGCCAGCAGCCCGGAGACAGGGGGTCGAACTGAAGCTTTCTTT.

V gene TRBV5-5 combines with J gene TRBJ1-5; 7 positions match TRBD1. The trim removed 4 bases at V and 6 bases at J, leaving 7 bases unmatched. There are 14 residues in the CDR3. Germline V CDR1 and CDR2: SGHKS, YYEKEE (reference sequence). CDR3 bases: TGTGCCAGCAGCGCGGCAGGGGGTATTCAGCCCCAGCATTTT. The encoded protein is CASSAAGGIQPQHF.